A single TCR beta chain is shown here with its context. This entry belongs to a study of blood T cell repertoires in COVID-19. Using immunoSEQ multiplex PCR, the repertoire was profiled, and TCRdb retains in-frame clones only, with some absent. The sample has 35,000 to 50,000 clones, over 75% seen once. V lost 3 bases and J lost 1; bases outside the gene matches: 2. The germline gives CDR1 MDHEN, CDR2 SYDVKM. The CDR3 has 14 amino acids. This receptor was identified in a human donor in a cohort sampled during active COVID-19. The V gene is TRBV28, the J gene TRBJ1-2, with 7 bases identical to TRBD1. The source material was peripheral blood. The CDR3 loop reads CASSFQGVNYGYTF. CDR3 sequence (DNA): TGTGCCAGCAGTTTTCAGGGGGTTAACTATGGCTACACCTTC.